The T cell receptor beta chain described here comes from a study of early T cells in non-severe SARS-CoV-2 infection. Study summary: Unpaired chains resulted from sequencing bulk RNA of unsorted whole blood. The study, taken as a whole, reports: VDJdb matches were skewed toward anti-spike CD8 T cell responses.

The library protocol tagged individual cDNA molecules with unique molecular identifiers. A single record per CDR3 protein comes from TCRdb applying MiXCR to the 5' RACE reads. Found here are tens of thousands of distinct CDR3 sequences, roughly 13% of them singletons; the top ten hold 1.4%. This clonotype was seen more than once but under ten times. Its antigen remains unknown. The source is an adult who was a healthcare worker with PCR-confirmed SARS-CoV-2 infection or an uninfected control (not recorded which). The sequenced material came from whole blood.

The CDR3 DNA is TGTGCCAGCAGCCAAAGGACCACGGTCGCCGGGGAGCTGTTTTTT. Amino acids: CASSQRTTVAGELFF. This chain connects TRBV3-1 to TRBJ2-2, with D unresolved. The CDR3 loop spans 15 amino acids. Trimming cost V 2 bases and J 6 bases, with 13 bases left between them. Germline V gives CDR1 LGHDT, CDR2 YNNKEL (reference sequence).